The 22 T cell receptor beta chains presented below share a single source sample, sequenced in a study of T cell responses to AZD1222 COVID-19 vaccine. Generated by immunoSEQ multiplex PCR, the TCRdb table keeps only in-frame clones and is missing some. Of roughly 120,000 clones in the sample, approximately 83% were seen once. Here the sequenced sample was peripheral blood, taken on day 0 of MenACWY control vaccination. These receptors originate from an adult in good health.

The V and J genes are TRBV5-1 and TRBJ2-1; D not resolved. V lost 4 bases to trimming and J lost 7 bases, with 18 bases between them. Germline CDR1 SGHRS, CDR2 YFSETQ. The CDR3 length is 15 residues. CDR3: CASSPTPRLGNEQFF. CDR3 nucleotide sequence: TGCGCCAGCAGCCCTACCCCGCGGCTCGGGAATGAGCAGTTCTTC.

This chain uses TRBV5-4 with TRBJ2-5, with a tentative D call TRBD1 (6 bases). This CDR3 comprises 15 residues. Germline loops: CDR1 SGHNT, CDR2 YYREEE (reference sequence). V shed 0 bases and J shed 6 bases, with 15 bases lying between them. CDR3 nucleotide sequence: TGTGCCAGCAGCTTGGACTTTGGCAGGGGACAGACCCAGTACTTC. As protein: CASSLDFGRGQTQYF.

This clone occurred a few times. CDR3 bases: TGTGCCAGCAGCCCTGGCCCGGGAAACATTCAGTACTTC. Its protein is CASSPGPGNIQYF. The chain is built from TRBV7-2 and TRBJ2-4; no firm D call. V was trimmed by 5 bases and J by 6 bases, leaving 11 bases between them. The V gene's germline CDR1 is SGHTA and CDR2 FQGNSA. This CDR3 contains 13 residues.

The chain recombines TRBV7-3 with TRBJ1-1; D gene ambiguous. Trimming shortened V by 5 bases and J by 3 bases, and 10 bases separated the two germline ends. The CDR3 is made up of 13 amino acids. The germline gives CDR1 SGHTA, CDR2 FQGTGA. CDR3 loop: CASSTHRDTEAFF. The CDR3 nucleotides read TGTGCCAGCAGCACTCATAGGGACACTGAAGCTTTCTTT.

The V call is TRBV28, the J call TRBJ2-7; TRBD1 aligns across 11 bases. CDR1 and CDR2 from the germline V gene are MDHEN and SYDVKM. The CDR3 runs 16 residues. The J segment lost 0 bases and the V segment lost 4 bases, leaving 5 bases of the junction unmatched. The CDR3 DNA reads TGTGCCAGCAGTTCCTTTGGGACAGGGGGCTCCTACGAGCAGTACTTC. Its protein product is CASSSFGTGGSYEQYF.

J is TRBJ2-1 and V is TRBV7-2, with 11 bases fitting TRBD2. The J segment lost 6 bases and the V segment lost 5 bases, leaving 9 bases of the junction unmatched. This CDR3 is built from 16 residues. Germline CDR1 reads SGHTA; CDR2 reads FQGNSA. The DNA for the CDR3 is TGTGCCAGCAGCGTCGATAGCGGGGGGGCACGCAATGAGCAGTTCTTC. Translated: CASSVDSGGARNEQFF.

V gene TRBV7-2 combines with J gene TRBJ2-7; TRBD1 aligns across 8 bases. The germline V gene encodes CDR1 SGHTA and CDR2 FQGNSA. Trimming removed 6 bases from V and 7 bases from J; junction bases left unmatched: 11. The CDR3 contains 14 residues. The CDR3 DNA reads TGTGCCAGCAGGTCGGGACAGGAGAAGGGGGAGCAGTACTTC. This sequence encodes CASRSGQEKGEQYF.

Written as DNA, the CDR3 is TGTGCCAGCAGCCCCGAAACGGGGTTTTTGACGTTCTTC. Translated, it gives CASSPETGFLTFF. The chain links TRBV7-9 to TRBJ2-1; TRBD2 might be the D (5 bases). Trimming took 5 bases from V and 15 from J, leaving 20 bases between them. Germline-derived CDR1 and CDR2 are SEHNR and FQNEAQ (reference sequence). This CDR3 is built from 13 residues.

CDR3 residues: CASRVGDTGELFF. CDR3 sequence (DNA): TGTGCCAGCCGAGTTGGGGACACCGGGGAGCTGTTTTTT. The rearrangement uses TRBV12-3 or TRBV12-4 and TRBJ2-2; no definite D call. Trimming shortened V by 8 bases and J by 3 bases, and 10 bases separated the two germline ends. The CDR3 sequence is 13 residues long.

CDR3 in amino acids: CASSQAGGGRETQYF. CDR3 in DNA: TGCGCCAGCAGCCAAGCGGGCGGGGGGCGAGAGACCCAGTACTTC. The chain couples TRBV4-3 to TRBJ2-5; 8 nucleotides align to TRBD2. Unmatched junction bases numbered 5, after V lost 1 base and J lost 4 bases. Per germline, CDR1 LGHNA and CDR2 YSLEER. The CDR3 loop spans 15 amino acids.

This clone was recorded once. V gene TRBV5-1 combines with J gene TRBJ1-2; TRBD1 agrees at 7 bases. The CDR3 loop spans 14 amino acids. Per germline, CDR1 SGHRS and CDR2 YFSETQ. The V and J ends lost 3 bases and 6 bases, in that order; junction bases with no gene match: 8. CDR3 sequence: CASSWGQFRDGYTF. As DNA, the CDR3 is TGCGCCAGCAGCTGGGGACAGTTCCGGGATGGCTACACCTTC.

The rearrangement joins TRBV6-2 or TRBV6-3 to TRBJ2-1; 13 bases match TRBD2. V shed 6 bases, J shed 8 bases, and the junction held 10 bases outside the gene matches. In germline, CDR1 is MNHEY, CDR2 SVGEGT. The CDR3 covers 16 residues. The chain's CDR3 is CASRYRLAGGPDEQFF. CDR3 coding DNA: TGTGCCAGCAGATACAGACTAGCGGGGGGCCCGGATGAGCAGTTCTTC.

The rearrangement joins TRBV28 to TRBJ2-4, with 8 bases that match TRBD1. The length of the CDR3 is 16 residues. Germline trimming cut 4 bases from V and 3 bases from J; bases unmatched to any gene: 8. Germline V gives CDR1 MDHEN, CDR2 SYDVKM. Written as DNA, the CDR3 is TGTGCCAGCAGTTCACCGACAGGGGTCCGCAAAAACATTCAGTACTTC. Protein product: CASSSPTGVRKNIQYF.

This chain connects TRBV5-1 to TRBJ1-2, with unresolved D. Per the germline V gene, CDR1 is SGHRS and CDR2 is YFSETQ. The CDR3 has 16 residues. The V gene lost 3 bases and the J gene lost 7 bases, with 22 bases spanning the gap. The CDR3 reads CASSSSGGPNLGGYTF. DNA for the CDR3: TGCGCCAGCAGCTCCTCCGGCGGCCCCAACCTCGGTGGCTACACCTTC. The entire variable domain, with the rest obtained from reference TRBV5-1 and TRBJ1-2, is as follows: KAGVTQTPRYLIKTRGQQVTLSCSPISGHRSVSWYQQTPGQGLQFLFEYFSETQRNKGNFPGRFSGRQFSNSRSEMNVSTLELGDSALYLCASSSSGGPNLGGYTFGSGTRLTVV.

This clone was seen only a few times. The rearrangement links TRBV18 to TRBJ2-5; TRBD2 matches 7 bases. This CDR3 contains 15 residues. Germline assignment: CDR1 KGHSH and CDR2 LQKENI. J was trimmed by 5 bases and V by 0 bases; bases with no gene match: 6. The CDR3 loop reads CASSPPSGGLETQYF. The CDR3 DNA sequence: TGTGCCAGCTCACCACCATCCGGGGGGTTGGAGACCCAGTACTTC. Variable domain in full (rest from reference TRBV18 and TRBJ2-5): NAGVMQNPRHLVRRRGQEARLRCSPMKGHSHVYWYRQLPEEGLKFMVYLQKENIIDESGMPKERFSAEFPKEGPSILRIQQVVRGDSAAYFCASSPPSGGLETQYFGPGTRLLVL.

V is TRBV5-6 and J is TRBJ1-2, with 10 bases aligning to TRBD1. The trim removed 4 bases at V and 9 bases at J, leaving 6 bases unmatched. Germline-derived CDR1 and CDR2 are SGHDT and YYEEEE. The CDR3 covers 13 residues. As DNA, the CDR3 is TGTGCCAGCAGCAAGACAGGGGGCAGTAGCTACACCTTC. Protein: CASSKTGGSSYTF.

The chain uses TRBV19 and TRBJ1-5, with D possibly being TRBD1 (5 bases). The germline V gene encodes CDR1 LNHDA and CDR2 SQIVND (reference sequence). Trimming stripped 3 bases from V and 1 base from J, with 10 bases between. The CDR3 is made up of 15 amino acids. CDR3 DNA: TGTGCCAGTAGTATCAATCGACAGAGCAATCAGCCCCAGCATTTT. Its translation: CASSINRQSNQPQHF.

J is TRBJ1-4 and V is TRBV7-8; D is uncertain. Germline lookup yields CDR1 SGHVS and CDR2 FQNEAQ. Trimming cost V 6 bases and J 4 bases, with 15 bases left between them. The CDR3 runs 15 residues. The CDR3 is CASSREDGFNEKLFF. The CDR3 DNA follows: TGTGCCAGCAGTCGGGAGGATGGGTTTAATGAAAAACTGTTTTTT.

In its sample, this clone was seen once. The CDR3 reads CASSYRDRGLNGYTF. In nucleotides, the CDR3 is TGTGCCAGCAGTTACCGTGACAGGGGGCTTAATGGCTACACCTTC. The chain recombines TRBV6-6 with TRBJ1-2, with 10 bases aligning to TRBD1. Germline-derived CDR1 and CDR2 are MNHNY and SVGAGI (reference sequence). The CDR3 totals 15 residues. The V and J ends lost 2 bases and 6 bases, in that order; junction bases with no gene match: 6.

V usage is TRBV7-3 and J usage is TRBJ1-2; 10 bases agree with TRBD1. The CDR3 is 16 residues long. V was clipped by 1 base and J by 3 bases; unmatched bases: 5. Germline V gives CDR1 SGHTA, CDR2 FQGTGA. This CDR3 is CASSLNQGTGDYGYTF. In DNA form, the CDR3 reads TGTGCCAGCAGCTTAAATCAGGGGACAGGGGACTATGGCTACACCTTC.

The V gene is TRBV5-4, the J gene TRBJ1-1; TRBD1 agrees at 10 bases. The CDR3 is 14 amino acids. In germline, CDR1 is SGHNT, CDR2 YYREEE (reference sequence). After removal of 4 bases from V and 4 bases from J, the junction contained 4 bases not matched to a gene. The CDR3 DNA reads TGTGCCAGCAGCAAGGGACAGGGGACCACTGAAGCTTTCTTT. Amino acids: CASSKGQGTTEAFF.

The chain has TRBV19 and TRBJ1-5; possible D gene TRBD1, 5 bases. The V and J ends lost 8 bases and 1 base respectively, with 15 bases between them. Germline CDR1 reads LNHDA; CDR2 reads SQIVND (reference sequence). The CDR3 consists of 15 residues. CDR3 coding DNA: TGTGCCAGTCGTCCCGGGGGGGGGAGCAATCAGCCCCAGCATTTT. Protein sequence: CASRPGGGSNQPQHF.